One T cell receptor beta chain is described in this entry. Its specificity is unknown. The PCR was carried out with 60 Vbeta primers and 13 Jbeta primers. Using immunoSEQ multiplex PCR, the repertoire was profiled, and TCRdb retains in-frame clones only, with some absent. The profile covers roughly 130,000 clones, with roughly 78% appearing a single time and under 3% taken by the ten largest. V was clipped by 4 bases and J by 0 bases, with 11 bases between them. CDR3 length: 15 residues. Germline-derived CDR1 and CDR2 are MDHEN and SYDVKM. These data belong to a study of cytomegalovirus exposure and HLA in healthy donors. Whole-study findings and limits: When analyzed later, the rates of TCR association showed variation by HLA locus, with DRB1 the most and HLA-C the fewest.

The sample consisted of PBMCs. The TCR originated in a man aged 30-40 years in good health and CMV-seronegative. The chain is built from TRBV28 and TRBJ2-3; a weak D match, TRBD2 (5 bases). The CDR3 reads CASSSPSGSTDTQYF. The DNA of the CDR3 is TGTGCCAGCAGTTCTCCGAGCGGCAGCACAGATACGCAGTATTTT.